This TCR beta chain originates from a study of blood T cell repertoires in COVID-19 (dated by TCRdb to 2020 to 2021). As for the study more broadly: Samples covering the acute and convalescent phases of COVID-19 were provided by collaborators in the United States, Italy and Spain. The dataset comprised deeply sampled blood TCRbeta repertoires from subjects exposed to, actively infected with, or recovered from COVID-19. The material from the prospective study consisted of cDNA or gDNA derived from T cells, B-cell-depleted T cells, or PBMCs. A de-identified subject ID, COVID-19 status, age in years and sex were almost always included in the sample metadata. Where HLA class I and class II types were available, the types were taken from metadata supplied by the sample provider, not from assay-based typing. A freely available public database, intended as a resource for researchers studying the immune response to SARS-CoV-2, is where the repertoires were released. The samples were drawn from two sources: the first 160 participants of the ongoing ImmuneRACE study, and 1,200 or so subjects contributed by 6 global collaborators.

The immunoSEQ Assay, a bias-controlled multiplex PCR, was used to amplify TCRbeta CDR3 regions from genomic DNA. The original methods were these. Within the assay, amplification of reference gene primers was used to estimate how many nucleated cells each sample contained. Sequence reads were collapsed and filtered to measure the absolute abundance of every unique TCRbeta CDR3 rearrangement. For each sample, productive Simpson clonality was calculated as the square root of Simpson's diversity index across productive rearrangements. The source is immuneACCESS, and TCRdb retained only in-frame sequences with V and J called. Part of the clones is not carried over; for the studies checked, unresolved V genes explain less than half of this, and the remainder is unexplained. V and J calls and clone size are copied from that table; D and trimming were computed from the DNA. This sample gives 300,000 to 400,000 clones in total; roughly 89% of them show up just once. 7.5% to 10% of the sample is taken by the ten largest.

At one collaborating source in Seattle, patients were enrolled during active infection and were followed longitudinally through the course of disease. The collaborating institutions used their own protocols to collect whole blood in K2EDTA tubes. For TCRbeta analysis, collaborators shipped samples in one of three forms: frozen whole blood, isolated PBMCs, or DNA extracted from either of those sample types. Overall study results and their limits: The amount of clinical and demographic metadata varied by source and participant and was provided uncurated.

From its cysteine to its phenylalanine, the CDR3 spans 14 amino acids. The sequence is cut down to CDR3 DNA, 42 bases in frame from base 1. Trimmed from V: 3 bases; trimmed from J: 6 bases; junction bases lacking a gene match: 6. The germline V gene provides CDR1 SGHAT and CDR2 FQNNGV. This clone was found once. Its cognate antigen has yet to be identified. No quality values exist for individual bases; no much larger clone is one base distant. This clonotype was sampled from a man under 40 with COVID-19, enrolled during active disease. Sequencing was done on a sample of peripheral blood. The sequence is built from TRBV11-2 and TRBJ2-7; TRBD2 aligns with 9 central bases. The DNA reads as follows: TGTGCCAGCAGCTTCGCGGGGGGGCCTTCCGAGCAGTACTTC. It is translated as CASSFAGGPSEQYF.